Sequencing of this TCR beta chain was carried out in a study of Ad26.COV2.S vaccination and SARS-CoV-2 variants. The ends were cut back, 6 bases at V and 7 bases at J, with 13 bases in the middle. The CDR3 runs 12 residues. Sequencing was performed with immunoSEQ multiplex PCR; in TCRdb, only in-frame clones are kept and a portion is missing. The data contain 290,000 or so clones, about 87% of them singletons. Described treatment: about 20 received Ad26.COV2.S at low or high dose, single or two shots; a few received placebo; per-sample allocation not given. Sampling was performed 63 days after the first vaccine or placebo injection. This clone was seen a few times.

V is TRBV12-3 or TRBV12-4 and J is TRBJ2-7, with a weak D call TRBD2 (5 bases). The TCR was taken from a person between 18 and 60 years old who received the Ad26.COV2.S COVID-19 vaccine or a placebo. Material: peripheral blood, obtained in a trial of Ad26.COV2.S vaccine versus placebo. Here the CDR3 reads CASRVTKREQYF. The CDR3 DNA reads TGTGCCAGCAGAGTGACTAAGCGAGAGCAGTACTTC.